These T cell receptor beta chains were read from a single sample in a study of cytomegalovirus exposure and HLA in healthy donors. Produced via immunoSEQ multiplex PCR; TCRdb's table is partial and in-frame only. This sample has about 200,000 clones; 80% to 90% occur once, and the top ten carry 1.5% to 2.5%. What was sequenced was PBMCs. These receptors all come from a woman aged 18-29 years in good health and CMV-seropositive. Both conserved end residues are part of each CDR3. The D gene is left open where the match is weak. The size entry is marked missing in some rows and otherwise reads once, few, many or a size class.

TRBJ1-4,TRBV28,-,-,CASSFPGTGEKLFF,TGTGCCAGCAGTTTCCCTGGTACGGGTGAAAAACTGTTTTTT
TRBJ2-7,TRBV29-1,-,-,CSVEGQVPYEQYF,TGCAGCGTTGAAGGGCAGGTACCCTACGAGCAGTACTTC
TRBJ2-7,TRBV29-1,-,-,CSVARDYTYEQYF,TGCAGCGTTGCAAGAGACTATACCTACGAGCAGTACTTC
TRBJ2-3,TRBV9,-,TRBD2,CASSAAGLAGGTQYF,TGTGCCAGCAGCGCCGCCGGACTAGCGGGCGGTACGCAGTATTTT
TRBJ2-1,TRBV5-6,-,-,CASSPGGYRSEQFF,TGTGCCAGCAGCCCTGGGGGCTACCGCAGTGAGCAGTTCTTC
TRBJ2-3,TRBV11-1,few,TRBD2,CASSLGIGLAGDTQYF,TGTGCCAGCAGCTTAGGAATCGGCCTAGCGGGAGATACGCAGTATTTT
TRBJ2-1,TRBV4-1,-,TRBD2,CASSQLIGLAGDSGNEQFF,TGCGCCAGCAGCCAACTTATAGGACTAGCGGGAGATTCGGGGAATGAGCAGTTCTTC
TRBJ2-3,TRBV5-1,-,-,CASSLYYIGVDTQYF,TGCGCCAGCAGCTTGTACTATATTGGAGTAGATACGCAGTATTTT
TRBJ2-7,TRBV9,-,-,CASSSGGLPYEQYF,TGTGCCAGCAGCTCAGGAGGGCTCCCCTACGAGCAGTACTTC
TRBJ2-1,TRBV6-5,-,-,CASSYAAYNEQFF,TGTGCCAGCAGTTATGCAGCCTACAATGAGCAGTTCTTC
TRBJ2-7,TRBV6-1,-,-,CASSDRVDYEQYF,TGTGCCAGCAGTGACAGGGTGGACTACGAGCAGTACTTC
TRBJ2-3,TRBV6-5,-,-,CASSMDSILTDTQYF,TGTGCCAGCAGCATGGACAGTATTCTCACAGATACGCAGTATTTT
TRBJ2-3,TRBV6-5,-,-,CASSYGLADTQYF,TGTGCCAGCAGTTACGGACTGGCAGATACGCAGTATTTT
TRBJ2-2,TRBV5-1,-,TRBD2,CASSLAGLAGGKGGSGELFF,TGCGCCAGCAGCTTGGCGGGACTAGCGGGAGGGAAGGGTGGGTCCGGGGAGCTGTTTTTT
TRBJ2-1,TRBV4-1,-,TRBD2,CASSPFSSGYNEQFF,TGCGCCAGCAGCCCATTCTCTAGCGGCTACAATGAGCAGTTCTTC
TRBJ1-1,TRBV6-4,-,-,CASSPGMNTEAFF,TGTGCCAGCAGTCCCGGGATGAACACTGAAGCTTTCTTT
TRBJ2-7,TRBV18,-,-,CASSPDHSTYEQYF,TGTGCCAGCTCACCCGATCATAGTACCTACGAGCAGTACTTC
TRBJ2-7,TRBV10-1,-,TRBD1,CASSESRTGAYEQYF,TGCGCCAGCAGTGAGTCCCGGACAGGGGCCTACGAGCAGTACTTC
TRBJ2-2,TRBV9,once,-,CASSDHRDTGELFF,TGTGCCAGCAGCGACCACAGGGACACCGGGGAGCTGTTTTTT
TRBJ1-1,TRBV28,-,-,CASSLWWQSGNTEAFF,TGTGCCAGCAGTTTATGGTGGCAGTCGGGAAACACTGAAGCTTTCTTT
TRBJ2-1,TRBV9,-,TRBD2,CASNGGSGYNEQFF,TGTGCCAGCAATGGCGGGAGCGGGTACAATGAGCAGTTCTTC
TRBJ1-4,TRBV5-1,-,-,CASSATGTINEKLFF,TGCGCCAGCAGCGCGACAGGTACCATTAATGAAAAACTGTTTTTT
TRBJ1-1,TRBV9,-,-,CASSEGLDTNTEAFF,TGTGCCAGCAGCGAGGGGTTGGACACGAACACTGAAGCTTTCTTT
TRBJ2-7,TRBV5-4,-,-,CASSPGIYSYEQYF,TGTGCCAGCAGCCCCGGGATATACTCCTACGAGCAGTACTTC
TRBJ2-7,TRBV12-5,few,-,CAGRQRAYEQYF,TGTGCTGGCAGACAGCGAGCCTACGAGCAGTACTTC
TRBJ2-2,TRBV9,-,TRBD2,CASSVEGAGTSHTGELFF,TGTGCCAGCAGCGTAGAGGGGGCCGGGACTAGCCACACCGGGGAGCTGTTTTTT
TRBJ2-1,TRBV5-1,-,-,CASSLASEYNEQFF,TGCGCCAGCAGCTTAGCTAGCGAGTACAATGAGCAGTTCTTC
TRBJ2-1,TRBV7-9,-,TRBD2,CASSYTSGSSNEQFF,TGTGCCAGCAGCTACACTAGCGGGAGTTCCAATGAGCAGTTCTTC
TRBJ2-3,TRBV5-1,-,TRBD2,CASSLGLTGGTDTQYF,TGCGCCAGCAGCTTGGGGCTAACGGGAGGAACAGATACGCAGTATTTT
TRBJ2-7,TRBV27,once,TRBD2,CASARLAASYEQYF,TGTGCCAGCGCGCGACTAGCGGCTTCCTACGAGCAGTACTTC
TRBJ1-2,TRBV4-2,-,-,CASSQATGSYGYTF,TGTGCCAGCAGCCAAGCGACCGGGAGCTATGGCTACACCTTC
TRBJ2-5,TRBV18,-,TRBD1,CASSPLKGGGGETQYF,TGTGCCAGCTCACCACTTAAAGGGGGCGGCGGAGAGACCCAGTACTTC
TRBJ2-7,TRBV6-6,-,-,CASSYTEYGEQYF,TGTGCCAGCAGTTACACCGAGTATGGTGAGCAGTACTTC
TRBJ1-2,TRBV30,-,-,CAWTPTNYGYTF,TGTGCCTGGACACCTACTAACTATGGCTACACCTTC
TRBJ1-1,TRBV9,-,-,CASSVVEFFTEAFF,TGTGCCAGCAGCGTAGTAGAGTTTTTCACTGAAGCTTTCTTT
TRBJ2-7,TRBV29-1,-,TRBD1,CSAGQGAGEQYF,TGCAGCGCTGGACAGGGGGCTGGGGAGCAGTACTTC
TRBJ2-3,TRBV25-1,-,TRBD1,CASSAILGTGSTDTQYF,TGTGCCAGCAGTGCGATCCTCGGGACAGGTAGCACAGATACGCAGTATTTT
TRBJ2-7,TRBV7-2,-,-,CASSESGQRSYEQYF,TGTGCCAGCAGCGAAAGCGGGCAGAGATCCTACGAGCAGTACTTC
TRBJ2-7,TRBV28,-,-,CASSLSGSSYEQYF,TGTGCCAGCAGTTTATCCGGGAGCTCCTACGAGCAGTACTTC
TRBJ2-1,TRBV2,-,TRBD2,CASRWGRAYEQFF,TGTGCCAGCAGGTGGGGGAGGGCATACGAGCAGTTCTTC
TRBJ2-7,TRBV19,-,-,CASSMGAVYEQYF,TGTGCCAGTAGTATGGGGGCTGTCTACGAGCAGTACTTC
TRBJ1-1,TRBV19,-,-,CASIPFTKAGVNTEAFF,TGTGCCAGTATCCCATTTACCAAGGCAGGGGTGAACACTGAAGCTTTCTTT
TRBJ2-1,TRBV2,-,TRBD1,CASWTGGNEQFF,TGTGCCAGCTGGACAGGGGGCAATGAGCAGTTCTTC
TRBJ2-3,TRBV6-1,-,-,CASSELGQRTDTQYF,TGTGCCAGCAGTGAACTGGGGCAGCGCACAGATACGCAGTATTTT
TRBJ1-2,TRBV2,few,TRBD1,CASSEGTGPSNYGYTF,TGTGCCAGCAGTGAAGGGACAGGGCCAAGCAACTATGGCTACACCTTC